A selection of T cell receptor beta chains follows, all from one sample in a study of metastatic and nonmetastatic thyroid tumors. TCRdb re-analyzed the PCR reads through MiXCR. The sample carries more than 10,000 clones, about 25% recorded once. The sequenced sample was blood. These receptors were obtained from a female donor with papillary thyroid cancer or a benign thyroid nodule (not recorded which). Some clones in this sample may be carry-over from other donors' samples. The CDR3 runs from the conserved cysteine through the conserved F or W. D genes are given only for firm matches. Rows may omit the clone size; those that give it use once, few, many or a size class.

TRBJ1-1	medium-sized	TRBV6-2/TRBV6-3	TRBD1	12	TGTGCCAGCAGTCAGGGGGGGTCTGAAGCTTTCTTT	CASSQGGSEAFF
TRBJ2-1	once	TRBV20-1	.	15	TGCAGTGCTGGACCTAGTGGGGGGGCCATTGATGAGCATTTCTTC	CSAGPSGGAIDEHFF
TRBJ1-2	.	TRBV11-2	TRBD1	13	TGTGCCAGCAGCTCGACAGGGCGGTTTGGCTACACCTTC	CASSSTGRFGYTF
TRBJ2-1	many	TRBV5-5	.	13	TGTGCCAGCAGCCCTGACAGGCGCAATGAGCAGTTCTTC	CASSPDRRNEQFF
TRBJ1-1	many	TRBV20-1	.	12	TGCAGTGCTAGGCCCGGACAAGCTGAAGCTTTCTTT	CSARPGQAEAFF
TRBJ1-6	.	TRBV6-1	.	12	TGTGCCAGCAGTCGGGAACAGTATAGACTCTCATTT	CASSREQYRLSF
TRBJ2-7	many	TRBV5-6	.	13	TGTGCCAGCAGCCGGGTCGGGTTGAGTCAGCAGTACTTC	CASSRVGLSQQYF
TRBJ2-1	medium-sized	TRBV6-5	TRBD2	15	TGTGCCAGCAGTTACTCGGCTAGCGGGTACAATGAGCAGTTCTTC	CASSYSASGYNEQFF
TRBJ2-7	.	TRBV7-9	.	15	TGTGCCAGCACCGCCTTTGCGGAGACTTATGACGAGCAGTACTTC	CASTAFAETYDEQYF
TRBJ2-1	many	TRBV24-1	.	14	TGTGCCACCGCCGGCGGAACCACCTACAATGAGCAGTTCTTC	CATAGGTTYNEQFF
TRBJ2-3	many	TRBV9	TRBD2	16	TGTGCCAGCAGCGTAGGTAGCGGGGGAATCACAGATACGCAGTATTTT	CASSVGSGGITDTQYF
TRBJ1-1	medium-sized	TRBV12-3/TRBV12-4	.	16	TGTGCCAGCAGTAGAATAGGCGGACAGCCGAACACTGAAGCTTTCTTT	CASSRIGGQPNTEAFF
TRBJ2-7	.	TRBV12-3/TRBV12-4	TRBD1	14	TGTGCCAGCCTACCCGGGACAGACAACTACGAGCAGTACTTC	CASLPGTDNYEQYF
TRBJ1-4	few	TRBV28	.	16	TGTGCCAGCAGTTTCTACACCGGGACTCATTATGAAAAACTGTCTTTT	CASSFYTGTHYEKLSF
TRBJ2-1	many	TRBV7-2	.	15	TGTGCCAGCAGCTTGTCGGGTTCCTCCTACAATGAGCAGTTCTTC	CASSLSGSSYNEQFF
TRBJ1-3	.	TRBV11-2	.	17	TGTGCCAGCAGCCCCCGGGCATCCATGAGCTCTGGAAACACCACATATTTT	CASSPRASMSSGNTTYF
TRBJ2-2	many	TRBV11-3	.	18	TGTGCCCCTCGTTCGTTCCGGGTGGGCGGGCCGAACACCGGGGAGCTGTTTTTT	CAPRSFRVGGPNTGELFF
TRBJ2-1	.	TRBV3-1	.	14	TGTGCCAGCAGCCAAGGGACAGTTTACAATGAGCAGTTCTTC	CASSQGTVYNEQFF
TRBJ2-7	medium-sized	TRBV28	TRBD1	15	TGTGCCAGCAGTTCCCCAACAGGGGGTACCTACGAGCAGTACTTC	CASSSPTGGTYEQYF
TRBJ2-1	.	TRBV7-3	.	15	TGTGCCAGCAGCTTAGACTCCTCGACCTACAATGAGCAGTTCTTC	CASSLDSSTYNEQFF
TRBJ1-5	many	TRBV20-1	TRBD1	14	TGCAGTGCCCTCGACAGGGTAGGCAATCAGCCCCAGCATTTT	CSALDRVGNQPQHF
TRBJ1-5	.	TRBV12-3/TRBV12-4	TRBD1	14	TGTGCCAGCAGAAGGACAGGGTCAAATCAGCCCCAGCATTTT	CASRRTGSNQPQHF
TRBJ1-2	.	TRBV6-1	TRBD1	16	TGTGCCAGCAGTGGATGGGACAGGCCAGCTAACTATGGCTACACCTTC	CASSGWDRPANYGYTF
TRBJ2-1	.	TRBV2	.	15	TGTGCCAGCAACAGATATAGGACTACCGGGGCCCAGCAGTTCTTC	CASNRYRTTGAQQFF
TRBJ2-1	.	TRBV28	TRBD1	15	TGTGCCAGCAGTAAGACAGGGGGGGTCTACAATGAGCAGTTCTTC	CASSKTGGVYNEQFF
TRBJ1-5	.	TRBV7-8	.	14	TGTGCCAGCAGTTTCTCAAAAAGCAATCAGCCCCAGCATTTT	CASSFSKSNQPQHF
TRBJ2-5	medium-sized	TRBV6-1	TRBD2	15	TGTGCCAGCAGTGAGGGCATAGCGGGAGTAGAGACCCAGTACTTC	CASSEGIAGVETQYF
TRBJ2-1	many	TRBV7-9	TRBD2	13	TGTGCCAGCAGCTCGGGGGGCTACAATGAGCAGTTCTTC	CASSSGGYNEQFF
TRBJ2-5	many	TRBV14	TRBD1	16	TGTGCCAGCAGCCAAGTACCAGGGGGTCGTCGAGAGACCCAGTACTTC	CASSQVPGGRRETQYF
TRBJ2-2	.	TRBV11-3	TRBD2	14	TGTGCCAGCAGCTCCGGGGGGACGACCGGGGAGCTGTTTTTT	CASSSGGTTGELFF
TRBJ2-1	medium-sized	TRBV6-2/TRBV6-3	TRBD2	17	TGTGCCAGCAGACATAGTGGCGGGGGAGGGACCTACAATGAGCAGTTCTTC	CASRHSGGGGTYNEQFF
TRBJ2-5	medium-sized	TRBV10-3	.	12	TGTGCCATCAGGGCAAACCAAGAGACCCAGTACTTC	CAIRANQETQYF
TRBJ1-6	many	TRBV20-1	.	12	TGTAGCGGGCAGGGCGGTAATTCACCCCTCCACTTT	CSGQGGNSPLHF
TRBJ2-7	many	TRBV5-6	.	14	TGTGCCAGCAGCTTGGGCCAGGCGACCTACGAGCAGTACTTC	CASSLGQATYEQYF
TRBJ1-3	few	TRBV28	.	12	TGTGCCAGCAGTTTATGGGGGAACACCATATATTTT	CASSLWGNTIYF
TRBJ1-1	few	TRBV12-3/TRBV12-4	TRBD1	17	TGTGCCAGCATCCCTCGAGGACAGGGGGCGAGGGGTACTGAAGCTTTCTTT	CASIPRGQGARGTEAFF
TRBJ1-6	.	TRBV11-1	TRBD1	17	TGTGCCAGCAGCTCAACGATAAGACAGGGTGGCATTTCACCCCTCCACTTT	CASSSTIRQGGISPLHF
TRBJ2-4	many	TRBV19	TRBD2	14	TGTGCCAGTAGTTACGGGGGGGCGGTGAACATTCAGTACTTC	CASSYGGAVNIQYF
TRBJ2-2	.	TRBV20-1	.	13	TGCAGTCCAAGATATGTAGTTACCGGGGAGCTGTTTTTT	CSPRYVVTGELFF
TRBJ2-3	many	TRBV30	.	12	TGTGCCTGGAGTGTTGGGTCAGATACGCAGTATTTT	CAWSVGSDTQYF
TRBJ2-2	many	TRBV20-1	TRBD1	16	TGCAGTGCTACCTCCGGGACAGGGGGCCTCACCGGGGAGCTGTTTTTT	CSATSGTGGLTGELFF
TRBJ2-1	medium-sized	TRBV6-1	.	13	TGTGCCAGCAGTGAATCCAGGAACAATGAGCAGTTCTTC	CASSESRNNEQFF
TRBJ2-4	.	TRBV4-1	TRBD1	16	TGCGCCAGCAGCCAACCGGGACAGGGGGCCAAAAACATTCAGTACTTC	CASSQPGQGAKNIQYF
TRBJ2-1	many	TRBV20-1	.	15	TGCAGTGCGAGACGGCTGGACAAAACCTACAATGAGCAGTTCTTC	CSARRLDKTYNEQFF
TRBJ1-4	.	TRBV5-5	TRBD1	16	TGTGCCAGCAGCAAGGGACAGGGGTTCCCTAATGAAAAACTGTTTTTT	CASSKGQGFPNEKLFF